This is a list of T cell receptor beta chains from one sample in a study of T-cell reconstitution after alpha-beta-depleted transplantation in children. TCRdb redid the calling of the PCR reads with MiXCR, one entry per CDR3 protein. The sample has roughly 200,000 distinct CDR3 sequences; around 6.8% are singletons. Specimen: PBMCs from the stem cell graft donor, collected from the stem cell graft. Every receptor here comes from a human donor who donated a stem cell graft to a child with Wiskott-Aldrich syndrome. The conserved cysteine and the conserved F or W are not part of the CDR3 here.

cdr3_length: 14
v_call: TRBV6-5
cdr3_aa: ASSSLSPPNTGELF

cdr3_length: 11
v_call: TRBV14
cdr3_aa: ASSYDRMDEQF

cdr3_length: 14
v_call: TRBV5-1
cdr3_aa: ASSSAGTGTIYEQY

cdr3_length: 12
v_call: TRBV12-3/TRBV12-4
cdr3_aa: ASSPTGAKGAQY

cdr3_length: 14
v_call: TRBV4-3
cdr3_aa: ASSQDRLAGQETQY

cdr3_length: 12
v_call: TRBV12-3/TRBV12-4
cdr3_aa: ASTRAGSTDTQY

cdr3_length: 13
v_call: TRBV5-6
cdr3_aa: ASSLGLPNRDTQY

cdr3_length: 17
v_call: TRBV10-3
cdr3_aa: AISDDKDQGTEFSYEQY

cdr3_length: 13
v_call: TRBV5-1
cdr3_aa: ASSLEISNTGELF

cdr3_length: 13
v_call: TRBV6-5
cdr3_aa: ASRTGHLSNQPQH

cdr3_length: 13
v_call: TRBV5-6
cdr3_aa: ASSLDPGADYGYT

cdr3_length: 11
v_call: TRBV10-1
cdr3_aa: AIPFSGNQPQH

cdr3_length: 12
v_call: TRBV5-1
cdr3_aa: ASSYRGLEGEQY

cdr3_length: 11
v_call: TRBV20-1
cdr3_aa: SARERINQPQH

cdr3_length: 13
v_call: TRBV5-1
cdr3_aa: ASSLGGSVNTEAF

cdr3_length: 12
v_call: TRBV10-3
cdr3_aa: AISGGQGAYEQY

cdr3_length: 12
v_call: TRBV7-2
cdr3_aa: ASSLTGVPGEQF

cdr3_length: 13
v_call: TRBV11-2
cdr3_aa: ASSLGTAKQETQY